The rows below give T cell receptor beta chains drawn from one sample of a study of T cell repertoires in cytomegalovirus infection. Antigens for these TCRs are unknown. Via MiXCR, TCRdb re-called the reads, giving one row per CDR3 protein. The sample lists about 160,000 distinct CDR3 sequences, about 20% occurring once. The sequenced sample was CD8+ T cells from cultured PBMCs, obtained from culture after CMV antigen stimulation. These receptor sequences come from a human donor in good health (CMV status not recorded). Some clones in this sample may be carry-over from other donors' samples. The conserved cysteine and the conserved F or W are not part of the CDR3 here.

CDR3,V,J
ASTPAGENTEAF,TRBV6-2/TRBV6-3,TRBJ1-1
ASSPSYQGEKLF,TRBV7-3,TRBJ1-4
ASRPGYTSRNSPLH,TRBV27,TRBJ1-6
ASSTQTGPNTEAF,TRBV7-2,TRBJ1-1
ASSLQRQGADEQY,TRBV7-2,TRBJ2-7
ASSARRDEAF,TRBV3-1,TRBJ1-1
ASSQNSPLYYNEQF,TRBV14,TRBJ2-1
ASSHRDRDNEQF,TRBV7-9,TRBJ2-1
ASSEEGGIGGTEAF,TRBV25-1,TRBJ1-1
ASSFRAYENEQF,TRBV4-1,TRBJ2-1
ASSLRANTEAF,TRBV7-6,TRBJ1-1
ASSFGGTRGANVLT,TRBV12-3/TRBV12-4,TRBJ2-6
ASSLGQGDRPQH,TRBV7-2,TRBJ1-5
ASSEESGYT,TRBV6-1,TRBJ1-2
ASSSAPGTSLGETQY,TRBV6-6,TRBJ2-5
ASSPRGSGVGDTQY,TRBV11-2,TRBJ2-3
ASSQEIRGSEKLF,TRBV4-1,TRBJ1-4
ASSLTQIGYEQY,TRBV7-2,TRBJ2-7
ASSERDRVLLGGYT,TRBV25-1,TRBJ1-2
ASSQDAGGGSEQF,TRBV4-2,TRBJ2-1
ASSSFGGSGGDYEQY,TRBV7-3,TRBJ2-7
ASRQGAQQPQH,TRBV12-3/TRBV12-4,TRBJ1-5
ATSDFAGTRTSGGGDEQF,TRBV24-1,TRBJ2-1
ASSLGVPGDFSYEQY,TRBV5-6,TRBJ2-7
ASRTGTGYEQY,TRBV7-9,TRBJ2-7
ASGEGYEQY,TRBV7-2,TRBJ2-7
ASSYSTGISSYEQY,TRBV6-2/TRBV6-3,TRBJ2-7
ASSFPLGTNEKLF,TRBV7-9,TRBJ1-4
ASTHRDTDYYGYT,TRBV6-1,TRBJ1-2
ASSPIYRDTEAF,TRBV12-3/TRBV12-4,TRBJ1-1
ASSLATYNEQF,TRBV7-6,TRBJ2-1
ASSGTRVFDEQF,TRBV6-2/TRBV6-3,TRBJ2-1
ASSTNLRGYQETQY,TRBV11-2,TRBJ2-5
ASSVVFGLVTSTDTQY,TRBV28,TRBJ2-3
ASSLTLNYGYT,TRBV6-1,TRBJ1-2
ASALLRAEMNTEAF,TRBV28,TRBJ1-1
ASSPPRLPYGYT,TRBV7-9,TRBJ1-2
ASSLSRGLGEQY,TRBV7-2,TRBJ2-7
ASSFANEAF,TRBV5-5,TRBJ1-1
ASSFRDNYEQY,TRBV7-8,TRBJ2-7
ASSTGGPGNTIY,TRBV6-5,TRBJ1-3
ASSEGGGGVTGELF,TRBV9,TRBJ2-2
ASSFPPPTGGRYGYT,TRBV5-6,TRBJ1-2
ASSPWDRVFSPLH,TRBV12-3/TRBV12-4,TRBJ1-6
ASSHMTGNNQPQH,TRBV4-1,TRBJ1-5